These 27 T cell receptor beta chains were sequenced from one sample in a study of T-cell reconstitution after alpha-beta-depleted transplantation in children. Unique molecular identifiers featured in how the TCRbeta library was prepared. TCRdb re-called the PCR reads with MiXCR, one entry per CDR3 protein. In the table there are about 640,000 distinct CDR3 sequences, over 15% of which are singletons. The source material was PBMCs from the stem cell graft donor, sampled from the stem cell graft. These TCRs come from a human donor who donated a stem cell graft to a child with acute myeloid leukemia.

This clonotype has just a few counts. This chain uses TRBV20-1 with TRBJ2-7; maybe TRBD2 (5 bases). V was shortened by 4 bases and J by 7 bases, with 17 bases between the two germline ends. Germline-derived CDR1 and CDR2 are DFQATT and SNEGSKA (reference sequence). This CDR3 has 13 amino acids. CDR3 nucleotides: TGCAGTGCTACTTGGGATCGGGGTTTGGAGCAGTACGTC. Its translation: CSATWDRGLEQYV.

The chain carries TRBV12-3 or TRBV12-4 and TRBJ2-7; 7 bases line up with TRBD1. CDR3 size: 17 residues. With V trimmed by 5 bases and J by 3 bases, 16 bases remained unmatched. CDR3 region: CASSVPTGPPRFYEQYF. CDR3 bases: TGTGCCAGCAGTGTACCGACAGGGCCCCCTAGGTTCTACGAGCAGTACTTC.

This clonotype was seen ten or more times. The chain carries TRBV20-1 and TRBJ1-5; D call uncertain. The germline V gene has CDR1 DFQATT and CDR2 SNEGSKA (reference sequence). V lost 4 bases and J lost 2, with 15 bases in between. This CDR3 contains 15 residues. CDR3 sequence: CSATGLTVGNQPQHF. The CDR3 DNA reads TGCAGTGCTACCGGGCTCACAGTAGGCAATCAGCCCCAGCATTTT.

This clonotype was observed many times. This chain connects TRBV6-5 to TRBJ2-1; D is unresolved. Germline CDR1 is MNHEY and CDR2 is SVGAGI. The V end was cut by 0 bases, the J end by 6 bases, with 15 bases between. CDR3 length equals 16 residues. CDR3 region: CASSYSPVLPGNEQFF. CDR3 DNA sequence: TGTGCCAGCAGTTACTCGCCCGTTCTGCCTGGCAATGAGCAGTTCTTC.

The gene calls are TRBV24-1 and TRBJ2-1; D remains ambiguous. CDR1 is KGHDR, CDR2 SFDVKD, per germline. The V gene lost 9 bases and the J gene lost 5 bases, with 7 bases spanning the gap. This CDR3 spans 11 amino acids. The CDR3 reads CATGPNNEQFF. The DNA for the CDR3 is TGTGCCACCGGACCCAACAATGAGCAGTTCTTC.

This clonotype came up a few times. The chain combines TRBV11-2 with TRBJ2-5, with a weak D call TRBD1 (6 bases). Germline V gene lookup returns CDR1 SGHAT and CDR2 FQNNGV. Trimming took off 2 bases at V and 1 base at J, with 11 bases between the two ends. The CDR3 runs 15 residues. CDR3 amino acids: CASSLWTVGQETQYF. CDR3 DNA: TGTGCCAGCAGCTTATGGACAGTGGGCCAAGAGACCCAGTACTTC.

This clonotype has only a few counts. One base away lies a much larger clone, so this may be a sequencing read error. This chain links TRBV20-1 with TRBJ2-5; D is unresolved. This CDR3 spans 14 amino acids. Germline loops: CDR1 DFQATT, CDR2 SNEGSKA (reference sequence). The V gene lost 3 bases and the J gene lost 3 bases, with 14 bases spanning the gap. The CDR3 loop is CSARGFGKEETQYF. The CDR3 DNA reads TGCAGTGCTAGGGGGTTTGGCAAGGAAGAGACCCAGTACTTC.

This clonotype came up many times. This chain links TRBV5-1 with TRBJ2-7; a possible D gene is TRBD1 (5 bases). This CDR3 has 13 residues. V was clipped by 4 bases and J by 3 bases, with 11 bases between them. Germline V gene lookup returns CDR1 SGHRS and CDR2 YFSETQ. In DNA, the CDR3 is TGCGCCAGCAGCCTTGGACACAACTACGAGCAGTACTTC. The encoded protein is CASSLGHNYEQYF. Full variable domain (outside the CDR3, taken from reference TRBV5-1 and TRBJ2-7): KAGVTQTPRYLIKTRGQQVTLSCSPISGHRSVSWYQQTPGQGLQFLFEYFSETQRNKGNFPGRFSGRQFSNSRSEMNVSTLELGDSALYLCASSLGHNYEQYFGPGTRLTVT.

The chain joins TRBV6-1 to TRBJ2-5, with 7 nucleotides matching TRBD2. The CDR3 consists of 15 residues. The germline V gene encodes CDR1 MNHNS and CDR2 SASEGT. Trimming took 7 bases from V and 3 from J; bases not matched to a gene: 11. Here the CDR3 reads CASIMTSPPEETQYF. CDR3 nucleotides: TGTGCCAGCATAATGACTAGCCCCCCGGAAGAGACCCAGTACTTC.

The CDR3 loop reads CASSYGGTDTIYF. CDR3 DNA sequence: TGTGCCAGCAGCTATGGAGGGACCGACACCATATATTTT. The chain uses TRBV7-9 and TRBJ1-3; a weak D match, TRBD1 (5 bases). The germline V gene has CDR1 SEHNR and CDR2 FQNEAQ (reference sequence). The CDR3 length is 13 residues. V lost 4 bases and J lost 8, with 12 bases in between.

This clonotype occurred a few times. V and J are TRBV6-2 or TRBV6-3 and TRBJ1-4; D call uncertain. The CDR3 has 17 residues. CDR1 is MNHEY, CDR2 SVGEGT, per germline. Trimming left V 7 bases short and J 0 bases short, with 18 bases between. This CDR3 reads CASTPLSGWTTNEKLFF. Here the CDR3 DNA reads TGTGCCAGCACCCCCTTGAGCGGATGGACAACTAATGAAAAACTGTTTTTT.

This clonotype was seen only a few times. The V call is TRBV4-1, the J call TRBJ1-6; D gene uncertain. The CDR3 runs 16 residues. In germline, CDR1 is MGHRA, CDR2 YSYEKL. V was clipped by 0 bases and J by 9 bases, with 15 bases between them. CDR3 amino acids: CASSQEKTAGISPLHF. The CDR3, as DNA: TGCGCCAGCAGCCAAGAGAAAACGGCAGGCATTTCACCCCTCCACTTT.

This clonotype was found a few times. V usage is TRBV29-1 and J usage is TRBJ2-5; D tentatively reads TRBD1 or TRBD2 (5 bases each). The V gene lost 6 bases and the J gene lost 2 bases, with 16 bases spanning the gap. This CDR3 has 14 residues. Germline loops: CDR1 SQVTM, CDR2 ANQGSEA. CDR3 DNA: TGCAGCGTCCGGGACCGGAGTAGGCAAGAGACCCAGTACTTC. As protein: CSVRDRSRQETQYF.

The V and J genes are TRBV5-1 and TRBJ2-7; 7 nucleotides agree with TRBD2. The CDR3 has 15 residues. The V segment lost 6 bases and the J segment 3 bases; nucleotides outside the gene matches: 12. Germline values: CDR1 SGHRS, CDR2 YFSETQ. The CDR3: CASILGREAYYEQYV. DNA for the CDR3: TGCGCCAGCATCCTAGGGAGGGAGGCCTACTACGAGCAGTACGTC.

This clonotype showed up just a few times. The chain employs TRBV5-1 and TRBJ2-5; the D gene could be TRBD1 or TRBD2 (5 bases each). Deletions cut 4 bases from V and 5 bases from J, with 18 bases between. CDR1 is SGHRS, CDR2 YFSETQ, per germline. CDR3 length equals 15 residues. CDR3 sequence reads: CASSAIRDRRETQYF. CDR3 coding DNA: TGCGCCAGCAGCGCAATCCGGGACCGTAGGGAGACCCAGTACTTC.

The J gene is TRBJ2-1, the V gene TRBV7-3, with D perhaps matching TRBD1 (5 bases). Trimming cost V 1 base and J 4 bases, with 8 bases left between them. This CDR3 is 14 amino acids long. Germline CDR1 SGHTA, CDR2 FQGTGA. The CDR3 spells CASSLKGNYNEQFF. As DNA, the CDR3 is TGTGCCAGCAGCTTAAAGGGGAATTACAATGAGCAGTTCTTC.

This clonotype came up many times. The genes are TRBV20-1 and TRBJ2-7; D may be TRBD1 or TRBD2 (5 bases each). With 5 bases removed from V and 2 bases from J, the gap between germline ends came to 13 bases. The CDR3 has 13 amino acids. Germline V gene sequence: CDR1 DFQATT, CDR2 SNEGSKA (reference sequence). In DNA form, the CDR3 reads TGCAGTGCTCGCCGGGACGCCGCCTACGAGCAGTACTTC. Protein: CSARRDAAYEQYF.

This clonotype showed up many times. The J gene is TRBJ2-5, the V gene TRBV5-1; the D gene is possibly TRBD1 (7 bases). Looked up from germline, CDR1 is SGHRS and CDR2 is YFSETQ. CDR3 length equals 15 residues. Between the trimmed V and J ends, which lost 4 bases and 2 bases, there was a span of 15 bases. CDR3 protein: CASSIGGTAQETQYF. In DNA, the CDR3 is TGCGCCAGCAGCATCGGAGGGACAGCTCAAGAGACCCAGTACTTC.

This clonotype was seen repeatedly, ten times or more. The CDR3 is CSARDTTFSTEAFF. The DNA of the CDR3 is TGCAGTGCTAGGGACACTACCTTTTCCACTGAAGCTTTCTTT. This chain connects TRBV20-1 to TRBJ1-1; TRBD1 is a possible D gene (5 bases). Germline V CDR1 and CDR2: DFQATT, SNEGSKA (reference sequence). V lost 3 bases and J 4 bases, leaving 15 bases between the germline ends. CDR3 length equals 14 residues.

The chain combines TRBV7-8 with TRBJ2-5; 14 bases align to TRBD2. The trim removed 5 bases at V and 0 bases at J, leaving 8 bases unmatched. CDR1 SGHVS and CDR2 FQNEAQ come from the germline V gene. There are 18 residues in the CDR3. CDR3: CASSLGLAGDLYQETQYF. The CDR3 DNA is TGTGCCAGCAGCCTGGGACTAGCGGGAGATCTGTACCAAGAGACCCAGTACTTC.

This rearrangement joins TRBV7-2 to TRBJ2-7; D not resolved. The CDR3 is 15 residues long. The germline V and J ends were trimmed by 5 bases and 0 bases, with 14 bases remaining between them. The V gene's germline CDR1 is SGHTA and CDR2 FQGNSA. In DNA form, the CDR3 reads TGTGCCAGCAGCCCCGGACCGATTAGCTCCTACGAGCAGTACTTC. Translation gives CASSPGPISSYEQYF.

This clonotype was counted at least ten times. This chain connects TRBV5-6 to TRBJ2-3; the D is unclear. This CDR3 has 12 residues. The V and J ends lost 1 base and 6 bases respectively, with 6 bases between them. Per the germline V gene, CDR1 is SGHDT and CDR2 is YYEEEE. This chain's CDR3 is CASSLFPDTQYF. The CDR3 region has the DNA TGTGCCAGCAGCTTGTTCCCGGATACGCAGTATTTT. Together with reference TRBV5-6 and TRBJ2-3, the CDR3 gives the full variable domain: DAGVTQSPTHLIKTRGQQVTLRCSPKSGHDTVSWYQQALGQGPQFIFQYYEEEERQRGNFPDRFSGHQFPNYSSELNVNALLLGDSALYLCASSLFPDTQYFGPGTRLTVL.

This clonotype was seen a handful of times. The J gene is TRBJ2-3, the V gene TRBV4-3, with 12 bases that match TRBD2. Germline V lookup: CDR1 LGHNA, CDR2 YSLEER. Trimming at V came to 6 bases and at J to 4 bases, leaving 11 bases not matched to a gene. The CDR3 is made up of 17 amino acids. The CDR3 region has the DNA TGCGCCAGCAGTCGGGGTCTAGCGGGGGGGCAGGCAGATACGCAGTATTTT. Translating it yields CASSRGLAGGQADTQYF.

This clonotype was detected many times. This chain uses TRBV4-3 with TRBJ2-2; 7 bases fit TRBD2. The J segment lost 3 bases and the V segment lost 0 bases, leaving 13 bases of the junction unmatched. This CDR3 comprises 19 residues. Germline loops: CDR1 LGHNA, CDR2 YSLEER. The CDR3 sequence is CASSQDGGLLRRDTGELFF. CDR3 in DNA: TGCGCCAGCAGCCAAGATGGGGGACTACTACGGAGGGACACCGGGGAGCTGTTTTTT.

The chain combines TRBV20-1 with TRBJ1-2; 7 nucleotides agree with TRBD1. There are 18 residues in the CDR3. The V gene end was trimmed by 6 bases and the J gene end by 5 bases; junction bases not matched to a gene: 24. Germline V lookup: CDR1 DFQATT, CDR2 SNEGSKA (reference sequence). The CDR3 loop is CSAARATSSSGGWYGYTF. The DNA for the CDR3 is TGCAGTGCCGCCCGGGCAACCTCTTCGTCAGGGGGGTGGTATGGCTACACCTTC.

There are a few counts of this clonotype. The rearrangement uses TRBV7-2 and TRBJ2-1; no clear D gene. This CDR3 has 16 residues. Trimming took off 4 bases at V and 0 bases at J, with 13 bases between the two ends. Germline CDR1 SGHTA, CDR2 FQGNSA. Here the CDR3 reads CASSSEPPTSYNEQFF. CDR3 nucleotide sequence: TGTGCCAGCAGCTCCGAGCCTCCCACCTCCTACAATGAGCAGTTCTTC.

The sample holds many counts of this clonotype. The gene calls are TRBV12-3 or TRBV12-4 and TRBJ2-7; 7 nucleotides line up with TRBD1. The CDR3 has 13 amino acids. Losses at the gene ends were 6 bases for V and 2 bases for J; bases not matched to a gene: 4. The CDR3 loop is CASRDGTAYEQYF. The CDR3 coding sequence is TGTGCCAGCAGAGATGGGACAGCCTACGAGCAGTACTTC.